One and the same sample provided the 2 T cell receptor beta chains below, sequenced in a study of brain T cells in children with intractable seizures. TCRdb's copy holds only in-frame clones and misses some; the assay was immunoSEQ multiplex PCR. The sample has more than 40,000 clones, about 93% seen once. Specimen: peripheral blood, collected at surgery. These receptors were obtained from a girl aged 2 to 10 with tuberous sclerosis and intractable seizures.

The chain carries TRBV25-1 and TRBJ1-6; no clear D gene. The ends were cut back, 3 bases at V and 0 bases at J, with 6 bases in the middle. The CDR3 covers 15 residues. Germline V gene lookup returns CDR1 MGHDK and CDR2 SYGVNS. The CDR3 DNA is TGTGCCAGCAGTGAGAGCAGCTCCTATAATTCACCCCTCCACTTT. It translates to CASSESSSYNSPLHF. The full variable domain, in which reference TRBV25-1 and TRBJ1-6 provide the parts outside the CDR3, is EADIYQTPRYLVIGTGKKITLECSQTMGHDKMYWYQQDPGMELHLIHYSYGVNSTEKGDLSSESTVSRIRTEHFPLTLESARPSHTSQYLCASSESSSYNSPLHFGNGTRLTVT.

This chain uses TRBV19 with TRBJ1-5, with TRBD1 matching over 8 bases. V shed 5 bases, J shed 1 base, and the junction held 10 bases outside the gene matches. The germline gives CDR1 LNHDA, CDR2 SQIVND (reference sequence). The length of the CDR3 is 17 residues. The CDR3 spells CASSPPTGVVSNQPQHF. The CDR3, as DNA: TGTGCCAGTAGTCCGCCGACAGGGGTAGTGAGCAATCAGCCCCAGCATTTT.